The 19 T cell receptor beta chains reported below all come from one sample, sequenced in a study of T cell responses to AZD1222 COVID-19 vaccine. Generated by immunoSEQ multiplex PCR, the TCRdb table keeps only in-frame clones and is missing some. The repertoire holds 100,000 to 150,000 clones, with roughly 88% as singletons. The sequenced sample was peripheral blood, obtained on day 0 of AZD1222 vaccination. The origin of the receptors is an adult in good health.

In DNA, the CDR3 is TGTGCCAGCAGCTCCGCCCACGGGCGGGGGATGTACAATGAGCAGTTCTTC. It yields the protein CASSSAHGRGMYNEQFF. The rearrangement uses TRBV11-2 and TRBJ2-1, with 7 bases that match TRBD2. The CDR3 spans 17 residues. The germline V gene has CDR1 SGHAT and CDR2 FQNNGV. The ends lost 4 bases at V and 4 bases at J; junction bases unmatched: 13.

This chain links TRBV19 with TRBJ1-2, with D uncertain. The CDR3 is made up of 13 amino acids. V was shortened by 6 bases and J by 6 bases, with 14 bases between the two germline ends. The germline CDR1 and CDR2 sequences are LNHDA and SQIVND (reference sequence). The CDR3 reads CASSPTPPHGYTF. In DNA, the CDR3 is TGTGCCAGTAGCCCCACTCCTCCCCATGGCTACACCTTC. Full variable domain (missing parts from reference TRBV19 and TRBJ1-2): DGGITQSPKYLFRKEGQNVTLSCEQNLNHDAMYWYRQDPGQGLRLIYYSQIVNDFQKGDIAEGYSVSREKKESFPLTVTSAQKNPTAFYLCASSPTPPHGYTFGSGTRLTVV.

The chain has TRBV7-7 and TRBJ1-1; D possibly corresponds to TRBD1 (5 bases). This CDR3 contains 13 residues. V was pared by 5 bases and J by 4 bases, with 11 bases between. Germline CDR1 SSHAT, CDR2 FNYEAQ (reference sequence). In DNA, the CDR3 is TGTGCCAGCAGCGCCGCGGGGGGCACTGAAGCTTTCTTT. It translates to CASSAAGGTEAFF.

The chain joins TRBV27 to TRBJ1-5; D perhaps matches TRBD1 (6 bases). CDR3 length: 13 residues. Germline assignment: CDR1 MNHEY and CDR2 SMNVEV (reference sequence). V was pared by 3 bases and J by 6 bases, with 9 bases between. The CDR3 DNA is TGTGCCAGCAGTTTTTCAGGGGCTCAGCCCCAGCATTTT. It encodes CASSFSGAQPQHF.

The chain carries TRBV7-9 and TRBJ2-7; D is unresolved. CDR3 length: 14 residues. The V gene's germline CDR1 is SEHNR and CDR2 FQNEAQ (reference sequence). Trimming left V 4 bases short and J 3 bases short, with 13 bases between. CDR3 region: CASSSHKDNYEQYF. The CDR3 coding sequence is TGTGCCAGCAGCTCCCACAAGGATAACTACGAGCAGTACTTC.

The J gene is TRBJ1-5, the V gene TRBV7-9; the match to TRBD1 covers 8 bases. V dropped 5 bases and J dropped 2; count of bases not matched to a gene: 11. CDR3 length: 17 residues. CDR1 is SEHNR and CDR2 is FQNEAQ in the germline V gene (reference sequence). The CDR3 region is CASSLGTGPGGNQPQHF. The DNA for the CDR3 is TGTGCCAGCAGCCTCGGGACAGGCCCGGGGGGCAATCAGCCCCAGCATTTT. Together with reference TRBV7-9 and TRBJ1-5, the CDR3 gives the full variable domain: DTGVSQNPRHKITKRGQNVTFRCDPISEHNRLYWYRQTLGQGPEFLTYFQNEAQLEKSRLLSDRFSAERPKGSFSTLEIQRTEQGDSAMYLCASSLGTGPGGNQPQHFGDGTRLSIL.

The chain recombines TRBV24-1 with TRBJ2-6; D might be TRBD1 (5 bases). Trimming left V 3 bases short and J 4 bases short, with 18 bases between. The length of the CDR3 is 18 residues. Germline CDR1 and CDR2: KGHDR and SFDVKD. The CDR3 DNA reads TGTGCCACCAGTGATGCTCCTACTACAGGTCTCGGGGCCAACGTCCTGACTTTC. Its protein product is CATSDAPTTGLGANVLTF.

The chain is built from TRBV12-5 and TRBJ2-7, with D maybe TRBD2 (5 bases). Per germline, CDR1 LGHNT and CDR2 FRNRAP. CDR3 length: 16 amino acids. Trimming removed 5 bases at V and 2 bases at J, with 19 bases between. The CDR3 here is CASGQTRPRDTYEQYF. CDR3 nucleotides: TGTGCTAGTGGTCAAACCCGCCCCCGGGATACCTACGAGCAGTACTTC.

The J gene is TRBJ1-2, the V gene TRBV6-6; D perhaps matches TRBD1 (6 bases). Trimming removed 6 bases from V and 8 bases from J, with 16 bases in between. Germline values: CDR1 MNHNY, CDR2 SVGAGI (reference sequence). The CDR3 extends over 13 amino acids. CDR3 sequence reads: CASSHGGARGYTF. CDR3 sequence (DNA): TGTGCCAGCAGCCACGGGGGGGCGCGAGGCTACACCTTC.

Only one count was recorded for this clone. The CDR3 spells CASSPERVPSGHPNTGELFF. Written as DNA, the CDR3 is TGTGCCAGCAGCCCGGAGAGGGTGCCCAGCGGGCATCCGAACACCGGGGAGCTGTTTTTT. This rearrangement joins TRBV7-8 to TRBJ2-2; a possible D gene is TRBD2 (6 bases). This CDR3 has 20 amino acids. The V gene's germline CDR1 is SGHVS and CDR2 FQNEAQ. The V end lost 5 bases, the J end lost 0 bases, and 25 bases lay between the germline ends.

V is TRBV28 and J is TRBJ1-2; D is uncertain. Trimming pared 4 bases from V and 8 bases from J, leaving 26 bases between. Germline V gene lookup returns CDR1 MDHEN and CDR2 SYDVKM. This CDR3 region has 17 residues. The CDR3 spells CASSSNLEKDPLAGYTF. The CDR3, as DNA: TGTGCCAGCAGTTCCAATCTTGAGAAGGACCCCCTTGCCGGCTACACCTTC.

The chain combines TRBV20-1 with TRBJ2-5, with TRBD2 identical over 7 bases. Unmatched junction bases numbered 3, after V lost 4 bases and J lost 7 bases. This CDR3 spans 11 amino acids. Germline V lookup: CDR1 DFQATT, CDR2 SNEGSKA (reference sequence). CDR3 protein: CSATPGGTQYF. In nucleotides, the CDR3 is TGCAGTGCTACACCGGGGGGGACCCAGTACTTC.

V and J are TRBV9 and TRBJ2-7; TRBD1 matches 7 bases. The CDR3 has 14 residues. The ends lost 1 base at V and 1 base at J; junction bases unmatched: 2. The germline V gene encodes CDR1 SGDLS and CDR2 YYNGEE. In nucleotides, the CDR3 is TGTGCCAGCAGCGTAATCAGGGGGTCCTACGAGCAGTACTTC. Its translation: CASSVIRGSYEQYF. The variable domain in full, with the rest retrieved from reference TRBV9 and TRBJ2-7, is DSGVTQTPKHLITATGQRVTLRCSPRSGDLSVYWYQQSLDQGLQFLIQYYNGEERAKGNILERFSAQQFPDLHSELNLSSLELGDSALYFCASSVIRGSYEQYFGPGTRLTVT.

This clone was seen once. The J gene is TRBJ2-1, the V gene TRBV16; a weak D match, TRBD2 (5 bases). Trimming shortened V by 0 bases and J by 4 bases, and 10 bases separated the two germline ends. This CDR3 comprises 15 residues. Germline assignment: CDR1 KGHSY and CDR2 FQNENV. The CDR3 DNA is TGTGCCAGCAGCCAATCAAGCGGACTTTACAATGAGCAGTTCTTC. Amino acid sequence: CASSQSSGLYNEQFF.

This sequence joins TRBV28 and TRBJ1-5; TRBD1 agrees at 10 bases. This CDR3 is built from 14 residues. Trimming cost V 4 bases and J 7 bases; bases outside gene matches: 4. Germline CDR1 reads MDHEN; CDR2 reads SYDVKM. The CDR3 here is CASSSGQGGQPQHF. DNA of the CDR3: TGTGCCAGCAGTTCCGGACAGGGGGGACAGCCCCAGCATTTT.

V is TRBV6-2 or TRBV6-3 and J is TRBJ2-3; 8 bases map to TRBD1. Trimming at V came to 2 bases and at J to 6 bases, leaving 16 bases not matched to a gene. The CDR3 is 18 amino acids. Germline assignment: CDR1 MNHEY and CDR2 SVGEGT. CDR3 amino acids: CASSYPIRAGGWVDTQYF. The CDR3 nucleotides are TGTGCCAGCAGTTACCCCATTAGGGCAGGGGGCTGGGTGGATACGCAGTATTTT.

J is TRBJ1-5 and V is TRBV28; no clear D gene. This CDR3 is 13 amino acids long. The V end lost 6 bases, the J end lost 7 bases, and 13 bases lay between the germline ends. Germline V gene lookup returns CDR1 MDHEN and CDR2 SYDVKM. CDR3 sequence: CASRPPVGQPQHF. CDR3 sequence (DNA): TGTGCCAGCAGACCCCCGGTGGGCCAGCCCCAGCATTTT. Drawing the rest from reference TRBV28 and TRBJ1-5, the complete variable domain is DVKVTQSSRYLVKRTGEKVFLECVQDMDHENMFWYRQDPGLGLRLIYFSYDVKMKEKGDIPEGYSVSREKKERFSLILESASTNQTSMYLCASRPPVGQPQHFGDGTRLSIL.

The chain joins TRBV18 to TRBJ1-3; 7 nucleotides line up with TRBD1. V lost 8 bases and J lost 2; bases outside the gene matches: 9. Germline V lookup: CDR1 KGHSH, CDR2 LQKENI. CDR3 length: 15 amino acids. The CDR3 here is CASRGATGAGNTIYF. CDR3 nucleotides: TGTGCCAGCCGGGGCGCTACAGGGGCTGGAAACACCATATATTTT.

The gene calls are TRBV6-1 and TRBJ2-7; possible D gene TRBD2, 5 bases. CDR1 and CDR2 from the germline V gene are MNHNS and SASEGT. Trimming left V 2 bases short and J 3 bases short, with 5 bases between. The CDR3 loop spans 12 amino acids. For the CDR3, the DNA is TGTGCCAGCAGTGAACGGGGCTACGAGCAGTACTTC. This sequence encodes CASSERGYEQYF.